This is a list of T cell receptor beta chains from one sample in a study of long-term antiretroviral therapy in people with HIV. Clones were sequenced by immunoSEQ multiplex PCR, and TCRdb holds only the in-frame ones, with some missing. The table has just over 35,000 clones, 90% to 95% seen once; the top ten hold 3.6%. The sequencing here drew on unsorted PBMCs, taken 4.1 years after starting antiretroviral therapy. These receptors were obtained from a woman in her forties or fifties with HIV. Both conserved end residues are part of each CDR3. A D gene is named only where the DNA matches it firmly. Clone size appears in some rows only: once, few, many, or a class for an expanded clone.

cdr3_nt: TGTGCCAGCAGCCCGAGGACAGGGGGGAACACTGAAGCTTTCTTT
cdr3_aa: CASSPRTGGNTEAFF
d_call: TRBD1
clone_size: NA
j_call: TRBJ1-1
v_call: TRBV11-3

cdr3_nt: TGTGCCAGCAGTGCTTCCGGGACAGACACCGGGGAGCTGTTTTTT
cdr3_aa: CASSASGTDTGELFF
d_call: TRBD1
clone_size: few
j_call: TRBJ2-2
v_call: TRBV2

cdr3_nt: TGCGCCAGCAGCTTGTCCTCGGGGGGTTTGACAGATACGCAGTATTTT
cdr3_aa: CASSLSSGGLTDTQYF
d_call: TRBD2
clone_size: NA
j_call: TRBJ2-3
v_call: TRBV5-1

cdr3_nt: TGTGCCAGCAGCTTGGGGTGGGGATCGGACATTCAGTACTTC
cdr3_aa: CASSLGWGSDIQYF
d_call: NA
clone_size: NA
j_call: TRBJ2-4
v_call: TRBV5-6

cdr3_nt: TGTGCCAGCAGTGACGCACAGGTCGAGCACGAGCAGTACTTC
cdr3_aa: CASSDAQVEHEQYF
d_call: NA
clone_size: NA
j_call: TRBJ2-7
v_call: TRBV2

cdr3_nt: TGTGCCAGCAGCTGGGGAGACGGGACCTACGAGCAGTACTTC
cdr3_aa: CASSWGDGTYEQYF
d_call: NA
clone_size: NA
j_call: TRBJ2-7
v_call: TRBV13

cdr3_nt: TGTGCCAGCAGCCCAACGACAGGGCTCTATGGCTACACCTTC
cdr3_aa: CASSPTTGLYGYTF
d_call: TRBD1
clone_size: few
j_call: TRBJ1-2
v_call: TRBV9

cdr3_nt: TGTGCCAGTAGCTCCGTCGGCCCCGAAAGCTCCTACGAGCAGTACTTC
cdr3_aa: CASSSVGPESSYEQYF
d_call: NA
clone_size: NA
j_call: TRBJ2-7
v_call: TRBV19

cdr3_nt: TGCGCCAGCAGCTTGGCCCCCTCAACAGGGCCCACTGAAGCTTTCTTT
cdr3_aa: CASSLAPSTGPTEAFF
d_call: NA
clone_size: NA
j_call: TRBJ1-1
v_call: TRBV5-1

cdr3_nt: TGTGCTAGTGGCGAGTGGGGCCGTAACTACGAGCAGTACTTC
cdr3_aa: CASGEWGRNYEQYF
d_call: NA
clone_size: NA
j_call: TRBJ2-7
v_call: TRBV12-5

cdr3_nt: TGTGCCAGCAGCTTAAGGGTCGGGGGACGAGAACAAGAGACCCAGTACTTC
cdr3_aa: CASSLRVGGREQETQYF
d_call: NA
clone_size: NA
j_call: TRBJ2-5
v_call: TRBV7-8

cdr3_nt: TGTGCCAGCAGTGCCGGACAGGGGAGCACAGATACGCAGTATTTT
cdr3_aa: CASSAGQGSTDTQYF
d_call: TRBD1
clone_size: NA
j_call: TRBJ2-3
v_call: TRBV6-1

cdr3_nt: TGTGCCAGCAGCTTAGTATCTGGGGGCTCCTACAATGAGCAGTTCTTC
cdr3_aa: CASSLVSGGSYNEQFF
d_call: NA
clone_size: NA
j_call: TRBJ2-1
v_call: TRBV11-3

cdr3_nt: TGCGCCAGCAGCCAAGAAGGGGGGGCCTTCTACAATGAGCAGTTCTTC
cdr3_aa: CASSQEGGAFYNEQFF
d_call: NA
clone_size: NA
j_call: TRBJ2-1
v_call: TRBV4-1

cdr3_nt: TGTGCCAGCAGCTTACGCCCGGGACTAGCGGGGGGGAATGAGCAGTTCTTC
cdr3_aa: CASSLRPGLAGGNEQFF
d_call: TRBD2
clone_size: NA
j_call: TRBJ2-1
v_call: TRBV11-2

cdr3_nt: TGTGCCAGTAGTATCCTCGGACAGGGAGACACTGAAGCTTTCTTT
cdr3_aa: CASSILGQGDTEAFF
d_call: TRBD1
clone_size: NA
j_call: TRBJ1-1
v_call: TRBV19

cdr3_nt: TGTGCCAGCAGCACCGGGGCTCCTCAGCCCCAGCATTTT
cdr3_aa: CASSTGAPQPQHF
d_call: NA
clone_size: NA
j_call: TRBJ1-5
v_call: TRBV7-9

cdr3_nt: TGTGCCAGCAGCCCCACCGTAGATACGCAGTATTTT
cdr3_aa: CASSPTVDTQYF
d_call: NA
clone_size: NA
j_call: TRBJ2-3
v_call: TRBV27

cdr3_nt: TGTGCCAGCAGCTTCCAACAGGGGACTGAGCAGTTCTTC
cdr3_aa: CASSFQQGTEQFF
d_call: TRBD1
clone_size: NA
j_call: TRBJ2-1
v_call: TRBV7-9

cdr3_nt: TGTGCCAGCAGCCCCAGGACAGGGGTAGCTAATGAAAAACTGTTTTTT
cdr3_aa: CASSPRTGVANEKLFF
d_call: TRBD1
clone_size: NA
j_call: TRBJ1-4
v_call: TRBV11-2

cdr3_nt: TGCAGCGTTGAGGAGCAGAGCCTCTACAATGAGCAGTTCTTC
cdr3_aa: CSVEEQSLYNEQFF
d_call: NA
clone_size: NA
j_call: TRBJ2-1
v_call: TRBV29-1

cdr3_nt: TGTGCCTGGAGTGTAGAGGGGCGGCCCACAGATACGCAGTATTTT
cdr3_aa: CAWSVEGRPTDTQYF
d_call: NA
clone_size: NA
j_call: TRBJ2-3
v_call: TRBV30

cdr3_nt: TGTGCCAGCAGCTTTAGTAGCGGGGCCACAGATACGCAGTATTTT
cdr3_aa: CASSFSSGATDTQYF
d_call: TRBD2
clone_size: NA
j_call: TRBJ2-3
v_call: TRBV7-9

cdr3_nt: TGTGCCATCAGTGACGGACAGGGAGAGACCCAGTACTTC
cdr3_aa: CAISDGQGETQYF
d_call: TRBD1
clone_size: NA
j_call: TRBJ2-5
v_call: TRBV10-3

cdr3_nt: TGTGCCAGCAGGGCGACAGGGGGCTATGGCTACACCTTC
cdr3_aa: CASRATGGYGYTF
d_call: TRBD1
clone_size: NA
j_call: TRBJ1-2
v_call: TRBV6-4

cdr3_nt: TGCAGTACCGGGAGGGATACGCAGTATTTT
cdr3_aa: CSTGRDTQYF
d_call: TRBD2
clone_size: few
j_call: TRBJ2-3
v_call: TRBV20-1

cdr3_nt: TGTGCCAGCAGCCCTAACACAGATACGCAGTATTTT
cdr3_aa: CASSPNTDTQYF
d_call: NA
clone_size: NA
j_call: TRBJ2-3
v_call: TRBV7-9

cdr3_nt: TGTGCCAGCAGATCCGGGACAGCTGATCAGCCCCAGCATTTT
cdr3_aa: CASRSGTADQPQHF
d_call: TRBD1
clone_size: NA
j_call: TRBJ1-5
v_call: TRBV27

cdr3_nt: TGTGCCAGCAGCTTATTCGGTCGGAACACTGAAGCTTTCTTT
cdr3_aa: CASSLFGRNTEAFF
d_call: NA
clone_size: NA
j_call: TRBJ1-1
v_call: TRBV7-9

cdr3_nt: TGTGCCAGCAGCGTAACCGTGTTCACTGAAGCTTTCTTT
cdr3_aa: CASSVTVFTEAFF
d_call: NA
clone_size: NA
j_call: TRBJ1-1
v_call: TRBV9

cdr3_nt: TGTGCCAGTAGTAGACAGGGGGCTTATAGCAATCAGCCCCAGCATTTT
cdr3_aa: CASSRQGAYSNQPQHF
d_call: TRBD1
clone_size: NA
j_call: TRBJ1-5
v_call: TRBV19

cdr3_nt: TGTGCCAGCAGCTTAAAGAGACGGACTAGCGGGGGGTCCTACGAGCAGTACTTC
cdr3_aa: CASSLKRRTSGGSYEQYF
d_call: TRBD2
clone_size: NA
j_call: TRBJ2-7
v_call: TRBV7-2

cdr3_nt: TGTGCCAGCAGCCCAAGGTCGGGACAGGGAGTGAACACTGAAGCTTTCTTT
cdr3_aa: CASSPRSGQGVNTEAFF
d_call: TRBD1
clone_size: NA
j_call: TRBJ1-1
v_call: TRBV4-2

cdr3_nt: TGTGCCAGCAGTTACCCAAACACAGATACGCAGTATTTT
cdr3_aa: CASSYPNTDTQYF
d_call: NA
clone_size: once
j_call: TRBJ2-3
v_call: TRBV6-5

cdr3_nt: TGCGCCAGCAGCACTCGGACTAGCGGGGGGCCCTACGAGCAGTACTTC
cdr3_aa: CASSTRTSGGPYEQYF
d_call: TRBD2
clone_size: NA
j_call: TRBJ2-7
v_call: TRBV4-3